This TCR beta chain was recorded in a study of blood T cell repertoires in COVID-19. Study summary: COVID-19 samples from acute and convalescent phases originated in the United States, Italy and Spain. In each case, the material was cDNA or gDNA derived from T cells, B-cell-depleted T cells, or PBMCs.

Source study methods: Nucleated cell counts were estimated from reference gene primer amplification. Method: immunoSEQ multiplex PCR; TCRdb's copy keeps in-frame clones and lacks some. D and trimming were read from the DNA, whereas the V and J calls and clone size are those reported in that table. The sample consists of 150,000 to 190,000 clones, approximately 82% of them appearing once. V lost 1 base and J lost 7, with 20 bases in between. Germline lookup yields CDR1 SGHTA and CDR2 FQGNSA. The CDR3 extends over 18 amino acids. V usage is TRBV7-2 and J usage is TRBJ1-6; D is possibly TRBD1 (5 bases). The source is a woman aged 50 to 60 with acute or convalescent COVID-19. The specimen sequenced was peripheral blood. This CDR3 is CASSLELIRELNNSPLHF. CDR3 coding DNA: TGTGCCAGCAGCTTAGAGTTAATCAGGGAATTGAACAATTCACCCCTCCACTTT.